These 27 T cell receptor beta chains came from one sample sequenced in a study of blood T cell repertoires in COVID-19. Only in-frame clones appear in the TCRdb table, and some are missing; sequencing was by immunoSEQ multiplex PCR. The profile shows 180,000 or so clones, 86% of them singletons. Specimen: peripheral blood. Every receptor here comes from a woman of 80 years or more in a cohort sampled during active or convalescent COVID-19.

The CDR3 DNA is TGTGCCAGCCGACTCCTGAACTATGGCTACACCTTC. Translation: CASRLLNYGYTF. This sequence joins TRBV6-5 and TRBJ1-2, with unresolved D. The germline V gene encodes CDR1 MNHEY and CDR2 SVGAGI. The CDR3 loop spans 12 amino acids. V was shortened by 8 bases and J by 2 bases, with 9 bases between the two germline ends.

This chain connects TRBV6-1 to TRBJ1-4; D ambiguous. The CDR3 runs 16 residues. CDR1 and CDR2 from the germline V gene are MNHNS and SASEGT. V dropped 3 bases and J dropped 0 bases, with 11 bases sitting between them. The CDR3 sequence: CASSERGRTTNEKLFF. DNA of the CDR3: TGTGCCAGCAGTGAGCGCGGGCGCACAACTAATGAAAAACTGTTTTTT.

CDR3 in DNA: TGCGCCAGCAGCCAGGGCACAGGGCTCTCCTACAATGAGCAGTTCTTC. Protein: CASSQGTGLSYNEQFF. The rearrangement joins TRBV4-1 to TRBJ2-1; maybe TRBD1 (6 bases). The V end lost 3 bases, the J end lost 0 bases, and 12 bases lay between the germline ends. The CDR3 sequence is 16 residues long. The germline gives CDR1 MGHRA, CDR2 YSYEKL.

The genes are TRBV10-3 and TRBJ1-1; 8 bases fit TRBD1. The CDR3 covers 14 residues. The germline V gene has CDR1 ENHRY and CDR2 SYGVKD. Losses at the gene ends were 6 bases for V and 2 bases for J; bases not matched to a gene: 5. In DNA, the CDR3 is TGTGCCATCAGGGTCCAGGGGGCAAACACTGAAGCTTTCTTT. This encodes CAIRVQGANTEAFF.

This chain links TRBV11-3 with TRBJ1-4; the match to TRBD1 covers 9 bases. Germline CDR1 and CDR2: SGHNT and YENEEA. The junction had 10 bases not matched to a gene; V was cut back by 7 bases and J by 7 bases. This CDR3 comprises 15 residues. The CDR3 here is CASTKGTGMFEKLFF. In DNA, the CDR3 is TGTGCCAGCACCAAGGGGACAGGGATGTTTGAAAAACTGTTTTTT. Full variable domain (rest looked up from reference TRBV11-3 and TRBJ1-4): EAGVVQSPRYKIIEKKQPVAFWCNPISGHNTLYWYLQNLGQGPELLIRYENEEAVDDSQLPKDRFSAERLKGVDSTLKIQPAELGDSAVYLCASTKGTGMFEKLFFGSGTQLSVL.

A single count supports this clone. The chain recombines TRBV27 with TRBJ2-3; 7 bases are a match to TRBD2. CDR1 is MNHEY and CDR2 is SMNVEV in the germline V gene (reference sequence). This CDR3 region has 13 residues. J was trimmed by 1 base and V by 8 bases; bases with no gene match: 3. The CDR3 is CASGGGRTDTQYF. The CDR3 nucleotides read TGTGCCAGCGGCGGGGGACGCACAGATACGCAGTATTTT.

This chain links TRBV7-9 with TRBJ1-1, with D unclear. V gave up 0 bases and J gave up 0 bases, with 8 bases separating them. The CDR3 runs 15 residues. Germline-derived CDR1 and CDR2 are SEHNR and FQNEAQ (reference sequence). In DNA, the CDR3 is TGTGCCAGCAGCTTAGCTAGTCCTATGAACACTGAAGCTTTCTTT. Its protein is CASSLASPMNTEAFF. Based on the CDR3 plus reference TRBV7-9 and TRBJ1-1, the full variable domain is DTGVSQNPRHKITKRGQNVTFRCDPISEHNRLYWYRQTLGQGPEFLTYFQNEAQLEKSRLLSDRFSAERPKGSFSTLEIQRTEQGDSAMYLCASSLASPMNTEAFFGQGTRLTVV.

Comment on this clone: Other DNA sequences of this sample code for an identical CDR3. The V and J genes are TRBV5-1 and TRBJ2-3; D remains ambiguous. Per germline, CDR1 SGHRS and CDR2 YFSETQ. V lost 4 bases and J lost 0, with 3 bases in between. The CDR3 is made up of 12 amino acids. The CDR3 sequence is CASSLSTDTQYF. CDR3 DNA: TGCGCCAGCAGCCTAAGCACAGATACGCAGTATTTT.

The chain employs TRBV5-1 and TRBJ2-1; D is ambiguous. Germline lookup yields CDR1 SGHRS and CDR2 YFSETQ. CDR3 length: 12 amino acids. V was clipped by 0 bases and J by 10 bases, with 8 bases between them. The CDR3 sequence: CASSLGGIEQFF. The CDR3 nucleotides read TGCGCCAGCAGCTTGGGCGGAATCGAGCAGTTCTTC.

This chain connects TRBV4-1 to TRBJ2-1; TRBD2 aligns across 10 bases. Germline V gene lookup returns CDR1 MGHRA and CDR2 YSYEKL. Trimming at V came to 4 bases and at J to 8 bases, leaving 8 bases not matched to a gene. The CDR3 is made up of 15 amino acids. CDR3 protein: CASSPGTSVPDEQFF. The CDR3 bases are TGCGCCAGCAGCCCCGGGACTAGCGTGCCCGATGAGCAGTTCTTC.

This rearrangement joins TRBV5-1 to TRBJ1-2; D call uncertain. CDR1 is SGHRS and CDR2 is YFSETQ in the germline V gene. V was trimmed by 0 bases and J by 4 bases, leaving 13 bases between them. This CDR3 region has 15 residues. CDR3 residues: CASSLDFVGGYGYTF. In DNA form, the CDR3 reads TGCGCCAGCAGCTTGGATTTTGTCGGAGGCTATGGCTACACCTTC.

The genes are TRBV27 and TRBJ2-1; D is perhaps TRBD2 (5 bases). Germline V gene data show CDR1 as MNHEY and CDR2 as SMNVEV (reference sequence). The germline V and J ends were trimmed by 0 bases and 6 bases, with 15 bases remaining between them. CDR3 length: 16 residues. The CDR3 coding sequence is TGTGCCAGCAGTTTATCGCGTCTAGCCGCGGGCAATGAGCAGTTCTTC. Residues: CASSLSRLAAGNEQFF.

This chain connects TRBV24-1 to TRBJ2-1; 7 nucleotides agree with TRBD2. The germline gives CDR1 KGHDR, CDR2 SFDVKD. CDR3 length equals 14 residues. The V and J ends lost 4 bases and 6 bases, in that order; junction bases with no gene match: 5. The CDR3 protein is CATSEAREGNEQFF. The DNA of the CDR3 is TGTGCCACCAGTGAAGCTAGGGAGGGCAATGAGCAGTTCTTC.

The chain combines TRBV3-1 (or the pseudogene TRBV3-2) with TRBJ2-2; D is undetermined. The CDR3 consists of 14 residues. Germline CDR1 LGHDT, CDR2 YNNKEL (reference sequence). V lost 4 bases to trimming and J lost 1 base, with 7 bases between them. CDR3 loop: CASSPRQNTGELFF. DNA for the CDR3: TGTGCCAGCAGCCCGCGACAGAACACCGGGGAGCTGTTTTTT.

The CDR3 nucleotides are TGTGCCAGCAGCGCCTATGGGGGCAACTTCAATTCACCCCTCCACTTT. This codes for CASSAYGGNFNSPLHF. The chain recombines TRBV11-3 with TRBJ1-6; TRBD1 might be the D (6 bases). In germline, CDR1 is SGHNT, CDR2 YENEEA. This CDR3 is built from 16 residues. The V end was cut by 5 bases, the J end by 7 bases, with 18 bases between. Combining the CDR3 with reference TRBV11-3 and TRBJ1-6 gives the whole variable domain EAGVVQSPRYKIIEKKQPVAFWCNPISGHNTLYWYLQNLGQGPELLIRYENEEAVDDSQLPKDRFSAERLKGVDSTLKIQPAELGDSAVYLCASSAYGGNFNSPLHFGNGTRLTVT.

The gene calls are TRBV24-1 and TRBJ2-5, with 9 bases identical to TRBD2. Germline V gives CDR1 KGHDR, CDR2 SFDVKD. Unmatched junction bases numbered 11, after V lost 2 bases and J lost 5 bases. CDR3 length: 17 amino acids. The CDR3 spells CATSDSPSGMWVETQYF. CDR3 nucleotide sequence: TGTGCCACCAGTGATTCTCCTAGCGGGATGTGGGTTGAGACCCAGTACTTC.

The CDR3 protein is CSADPPGGYTF. In nucleotides, the CDR3 is TGCAGTGCCGACCCTCCGGGGGGCTACACCTTC. The chain uses TRBV20-1 and TRBJ1-2; D unresolved. CDR3 size: 11 residues. Per germline, CDR1 DFQATT and CDR2 SNEGSKA (reference sequence). The V gene lost 6 bases and the J gene lost 8 bases, with 13 bases spanning the gap.

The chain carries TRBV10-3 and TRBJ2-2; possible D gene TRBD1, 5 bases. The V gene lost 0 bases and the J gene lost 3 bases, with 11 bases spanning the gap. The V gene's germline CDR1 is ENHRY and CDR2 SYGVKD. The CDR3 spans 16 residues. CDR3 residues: CAISESGLIDTGELFF. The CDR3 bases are TGTGCCATCAGTGAGTCGGGGCTAATAGACACCGGGGAGCTGTTTTTT.

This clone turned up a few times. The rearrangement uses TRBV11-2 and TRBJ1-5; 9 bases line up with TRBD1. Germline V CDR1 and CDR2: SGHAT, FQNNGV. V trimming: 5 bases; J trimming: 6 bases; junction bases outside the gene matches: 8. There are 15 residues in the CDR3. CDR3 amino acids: CASSRLTGGVQPQHF. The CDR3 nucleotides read TGTGCCAGCAGCCGATTAACAGGGGGCGTTCAGCCCCAGCATTTT.

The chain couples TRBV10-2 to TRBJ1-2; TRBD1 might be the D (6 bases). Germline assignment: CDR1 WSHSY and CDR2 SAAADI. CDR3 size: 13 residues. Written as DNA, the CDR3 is TGCGCTACAGGGAGCGACGCCCTCTATGGCTACACCTTC. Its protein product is CATGSDALYGYTF.

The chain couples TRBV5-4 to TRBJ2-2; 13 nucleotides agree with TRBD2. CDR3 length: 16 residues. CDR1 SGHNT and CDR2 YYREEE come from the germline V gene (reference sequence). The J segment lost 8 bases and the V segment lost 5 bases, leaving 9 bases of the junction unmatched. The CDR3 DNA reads TGTGCCAGCAGAACCGGGACTAGCGGGATGTCAGGGGAGCTGTTTTTT. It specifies CASRTGTSGMSGELFF.

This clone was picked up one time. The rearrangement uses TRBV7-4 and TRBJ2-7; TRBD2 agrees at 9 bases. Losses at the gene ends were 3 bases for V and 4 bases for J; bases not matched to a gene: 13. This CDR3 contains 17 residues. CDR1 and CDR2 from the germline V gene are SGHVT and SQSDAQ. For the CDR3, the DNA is TGTGCCAGCAGCTTCCACCGTAGCGGGGGAGATACTTACGAGCAGTACTTC. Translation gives CASSFHRSGGDTYEQYF.

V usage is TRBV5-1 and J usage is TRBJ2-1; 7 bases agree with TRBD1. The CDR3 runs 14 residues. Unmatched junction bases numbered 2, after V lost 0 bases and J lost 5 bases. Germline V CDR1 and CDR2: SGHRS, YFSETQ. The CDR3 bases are TGCGCCAGCAGCTTGGATCAGGGGGACAATGAGCAGTTCTTC. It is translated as CASSLDQGDNEQFF.

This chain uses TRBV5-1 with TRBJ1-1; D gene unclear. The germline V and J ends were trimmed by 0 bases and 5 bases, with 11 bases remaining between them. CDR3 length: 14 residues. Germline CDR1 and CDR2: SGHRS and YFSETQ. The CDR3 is CASSLDRTGTEAFF. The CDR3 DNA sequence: TGCGCCAGCAGCTTGGACAGAACGGGGACTGAAGCTTTCTTT.

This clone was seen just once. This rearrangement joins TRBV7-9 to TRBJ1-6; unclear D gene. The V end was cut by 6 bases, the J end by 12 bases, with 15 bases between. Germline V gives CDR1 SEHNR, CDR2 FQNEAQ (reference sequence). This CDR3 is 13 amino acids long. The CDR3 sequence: CASSGGGRGPLHF. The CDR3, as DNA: TGTGCCAGCAGTGGTGGTGGACGGGGACCCCTCCACTTT.

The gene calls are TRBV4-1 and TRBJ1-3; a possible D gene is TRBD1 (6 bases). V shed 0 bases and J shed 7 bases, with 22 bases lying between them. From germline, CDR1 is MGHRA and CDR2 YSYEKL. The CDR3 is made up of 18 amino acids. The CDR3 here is CASSQDTPHGQRPNTIYF. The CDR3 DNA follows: TGCGCCAGCAGCCAAGATACTCCCCACGGACAGCGGCCGAACACCATATATTTT.

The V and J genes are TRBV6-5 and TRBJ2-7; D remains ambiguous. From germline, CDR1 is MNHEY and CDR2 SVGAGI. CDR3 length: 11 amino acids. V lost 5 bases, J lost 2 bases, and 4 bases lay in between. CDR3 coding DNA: TGTGCCAGCAGTCTAACCTACGAGCAGTACGTC. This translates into CASSLTYEQYV.